This T cell receptor (beta chain) was identified in a study of shared clonotypes between healthy human individuals. Clones were sequenced by immunoSEQ multiplex PCR, and TCRdb holds only the in-frame ones, with some missing. The repertoire has approximately 2,000,000 clones, over 85% of them found once; the top ten carry 1.5% to 2%. The trim removed 3 bases at V and 6 bases at J, leaving 8 bases unmatched. The CDR3 runs 15 residues. Germline lookup yields CDR1 SEHNR and CDR2 FQNEAQ (reference sequence). CD45RO negativity and positive selection for CCR7 defined naive CD8 cells, a population that excluded terminally differentiated effector memory CD45RA+ cells.

This rearrangement joins TRBV7-9 to TRBJ1-1, with TRBD1 matching 9 bases. This sequence originates from a man aged 18 to 29 in good health. Some clones in this sample may be carry-over from other donors' samples. The specimen was naive CD8+ T cells from PBMCs. CDR3 DNA: TGTGCCAGCAGCTTCCCGGGACAGGGACTTCCTGAAGCTTTCTTT. Its translation: CASSFPGQGLPEAFF.